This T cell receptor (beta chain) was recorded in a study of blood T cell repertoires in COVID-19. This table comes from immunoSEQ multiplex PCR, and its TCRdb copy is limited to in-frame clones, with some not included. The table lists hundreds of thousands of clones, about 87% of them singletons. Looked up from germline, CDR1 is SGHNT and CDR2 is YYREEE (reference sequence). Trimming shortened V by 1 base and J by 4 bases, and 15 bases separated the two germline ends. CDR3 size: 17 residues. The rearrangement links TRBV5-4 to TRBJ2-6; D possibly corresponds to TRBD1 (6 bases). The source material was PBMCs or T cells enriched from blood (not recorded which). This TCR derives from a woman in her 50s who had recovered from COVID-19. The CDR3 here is CASSLSLQGRGANVLTF. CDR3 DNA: TGTGCCAGCAGCTTGAGTCTACAGGGCCGAGGGGCCAACGTCCTGACTTTC.